These 23 T cell receptor beta chains originate from one sample sequenced in a study of metastatic and nonmetastatic thyroid tumors (dated by TCRdb to 2020 to 2021). The library was produced with PCR. Sequencing instrument: Illumina HiSeq 4000. TCRdb trimmed public reads at Q25 via fastp, called clones via MiXCR and kept in-frame beta chains. The sample data list fewer than 100,000 clones, and approximately 15% of these were observed just once. The ten largest account for roughly 4% of the sample. No treatment had been received by any patient before thyroid surgery. The specimen was blood. These receptor sequences come from a female donor with papillary thyroid cancer or a benign thyroid nodule (not recorded which). Some clones in this sample may be carry-over from other donors' samples.

This clone showed up many times. The V call is TRBV9, the J call TRBJ2-7, with 8 positions matching TRBD1. Unmatched junction bases numbered 4, after V lost 0 bases and J lost 2 bases. The CDR3 runs to 15 residues. Germline V gives CDR1 SGDLS, CDR2 YYNGEE. The CDR3 loop reads CASSVGGQGTYEQYF. The CDR3 region has the DNA TGTGCCAGCAGCGTAGGTGGACAGGGTACCTACGAGCAGTACTTC.

This clone was counted ten times or more. This sequence joins TRBV3-1 and TRBJ1-2; 11 bases line up with TRBD1. Germline lookup yields CDR1 LGHDT and CDR2 YNNKEL (reference sequence). This CDR3 contains 14 residues. The V and J ends lost 3 bases and 3 bases, in that order; junction bases with no gene match: 0. The CDR3 sequence is CASSQGQGDYGYTF. CDR3 nucleotides: TGTGCCAGCAGCCAGGGACAGGGGGACTATGGCTACACCTTC.

This clone appeared many times. V is TRBV20-1 and J is TRBJ1-5; D may be TRBD1 (6 bases). This CDR3 region has 12 residues. CDR1 DFQATT and CDR2 SNEGSKA come from the germline V gene (reference sequence). V dropped 7 bases and J dropped 4 bases, with 11 bases sitting between them. The CDR3 region has the DNA TGCAGTGGGGGGGGGCCGAATCAGCCCCAGCATTTT. This codes for CSGGGPNQPQHF.

This clone was detected many times. This chain connects TRBV19 to TRBJ1-5; D gene uncertain. CDR3 length: 16 amino acids. The germline V and J ends were trimmed by 3 bases and 1 base, with 13 bases remaining between them. Germline V gene lookup returns CDR1 LNHDA and CDR2 SQIVND (reference sequence). CDR3 protein: CASSIFFPTSNQPQHF. DNA for the CDR3: TGTGCCAGTAGTATTTTTTTCCCTACCAGCAATCAGCCCCAGCATTTT.

This clone was seen many times. The V and J genes are TRBV20-1 and TRBJ1-2; weak D call: TRBD1 (5 bases). Germline V gene lookup returns CDR1 DFQATT and CDR2 SNEGSKA (reference sequence). V lost 4 bases to trimming and J lost 3 bases, with 15 bases between them. CDR3 length equals 14 residues. The CDR3 protein is CSAKKAGLDYGYTF. The CDR3 DNA sequence: TGCAGTGCTAAGAAGGCAGGGTTAGACTATGGCTACACCTTC.

This clone was counted between two and nine times. Different DNA sequences within this sample yield the same CDR3. The chain recombines TRBV6-2 or TRBV6-3 with TRBJ2-4, with 7 bases matching TRBD1. V trimming: 6 bases; J trimming: 4 bases; junction bases outside the gene matches: 18. Germline CDR1 MNHEY, CDR2 SVGEGT. CDR3 length equals 18 residues. CDR3 DNA: TGTGCCAGCAGCGTCGACAGGGTTGATTACGTAGCAAAAAACATTCAGTACTTC. Translating gives CASSVDRVDYVAKNIQYF.

Of note for this clone: This may be a read error: a much more frequent sequence differs by one nucleotide. The chain couples TRBV5-1 to TRBJ2-3, with D perhaps TRBD1 or TRBD2 (5 bases each). Germline-derived CDR1 and CDR2 are SGHRS and YFSETQ. CDR3 length equals 15 residues. CDR3 in DNA: TGCGCCAGCAGCTTAGGGACCTCTACCACAGATACGGAGTATTTT. Its protein is CASSLGTSTTDTEYF. Looking up the rest from reference TRBV5-1 and TRBJ2-3 gives the full variable domain: KAGVTQTPRYLIKTRGQQVTLSCSPISGHRSVSWYQQTPGQGLQFLFEYFSETQRNKGNFPGRFSGRQFSNSRSEMNVSTLELGDSALYLCASSLGTSTTDTEYFGPGTRLTVL.

The table lists this clone with many counts. This chain joins TRBV28 and TRBJ2-2; TRBD2 agrees at 13 bases. The CDR3 has 17 amino acids. Losses at the gene ends were 5 bases for V and 2 bases for J; bases not matched to a gene: 5. Germline lookup yields CDR1 MDHEN and CDR2 SYDVKM. The CDR3 nucleotides read TGTGCCAGCAGTGAACTAGCGGGGGGGCCAAACACCGGGGAGCTGTTTTTT. Protein: CASSELAGGPNTGELFF.

This clone was counted many times. The CDR3 loop reads CASTGQGAFSGELFF. The CDR3 DNA sequence: TGTGCCAGCACAGGACAGGGGGCTTTCAGCGGGGAGCTGTTTTTT. This chain uses TRBV11-1 with TRBJ2-2, with 11 bases that match TRBD1. Germline V gene data show CDR1 as SGHAT and CDR2 as FQDESV (reference sequence). The J segment lost 7 bases and the V segment lost 7 bases, leaving 8 bases of the junction unmatched. This CDR3 contains 15 residues.

This clone occurred many times. This chain connects TRBV6-5 to TRBJ2-3; either TRBD1 or TRBD2 may fit D (5 bases each). The CDR3 contains 16 residues. V lost 2 bases and J lost 9, with 21 bases in between. CDR1 is MNHEY and CDR2 is SVGAGI in the germline V gene. Here the CDR3 reads CASSYAGTRSTGTQYF. The CDR3 coding sequence is TGTGCCAGCAGTTACGCGGGCACACGTTCCACAGGCACGCAGTATTTT.

This clone was counted at least ten times. Other DNA sequences within the sample encode an identical CDR3. The chain has TRBV5-1 and TRBJ2-3, with 8 bases lining up with TRBD2. Per the germline V gene, CDR1 is SGHRS and CDR2 is YFSETQ. This CDR3 contains 16 residues. V shed 1 base and J 8 bases; nucleotides not matched to a gene: 12. CDR3 residues: CASSLHTGGALVTQYF. CDR3 nucleotide sequence: TGCGCCAGCAGCTTGCACACCGGGGGGGCCTTGGTTACGCAGTATTTT.

This clone was seen ten or more times. J is TRBJ1-3 and V is TRBV11-2, with 7 bases lining up with TRBD1. The length of the CDR3 is 16 residues. The junction had 9 bases not matched to a gene; V was cut back by 7 bases and J by 0 bases. Germline assignment: CDR1 SGHAT and CDR2 FQNNGV. CDR3 in DNA: TGTGCCAGCACCGACAGGGATTATTTCTCTGGAAACACCATATATTTT. Its protein product is CASTDRDYFSGNTIYF.

This clone was observed many times. A junction end diverges from the germline sequence, so it may reflect a read error. V is TRBV6-1 and J is TRBJ2-7; D ambiguous. The CDR3 spans 13 residues. Germline V gene data show CDR1 as MNHNS and CDR2 as SASEGT. CDR3 sequence (DNA): TGTGCCAGCAGCCCCGGGCCCTCCAACGAGCAGTACTTC. Its protein product is CASSPGPSNEQYF.

This clone was observed at least ten times. This chain uses TRBV11-2 with TRBJ1-1; D possibly corresponds to TRBD1 (6 bases). The CDR3 spans 14 residues. V gave up 4 bases and J gave up 0 bases, with 9 bases separating them. Germline V gene lookup returns CDR1 SGHAT and CDR2 FQNNGV. CDR3 in amino acids: CASSSGELNTEAFF. CDR3 coding DNA: TGTGCCAGCAGCTCAGGGGAATTGAACACTGAAGCTTTCTTT.

Notes on this clone: A much larger clonotype is one base distant, so this may be a read error. V and J are TRBV4-1 and TRBJ2-7, with D uncertain. V lost 1 base to trimming and J lost 11 bases, with 18 bases between them. CDR1 is MGHRA, CDR2 YSYEKL, per germline. CDR3 size: 14 residues. CDR3 DNA sequence: TGCGCCAGCAGCCAAGCCCATGGAATCACGGAGAAGTACTTC. Encoded protein: CASSQAHGITEKYF.

This clone has only a few counts. A much larger clone differs by one base, so this may be a read error. The same CDR3 is also encoded by other DNA sequences in this sample. The chain recombines TRBV6-6 with TRBJ1-2; no firm D call. The CDR3 length is 13 residues. The germline V gene has CDR1 MNHNY and CDR2 SVGAGI (reference sequence). CDR3 nucleotide sequence: TGTGCCAGCAGTTACTCGAATGGGGATGGCTACACATTC. Protein product: CASSYSNGDGYTF.

This clone was observed many times. This same CDR3 is encoded by further DNA sequences in the sample. This rearrangement joins TRBV6-1 to TRBJ2-7; possibly TRBD2 for D (7 bases). CDR1 and CDR2 (germline): MNHNS, SASEGT. V lost 7 bases, J lost 2 bases, and 12 bases lay in between. The CDR3 has 13 residues. The CDR3 spells CASNRGATYEQYF. The CDR3 DNA follows: TGTGCCAGCAATCGGGGGGCCACCTACGAGCAGTACTTC.

By share, this clone ranks as medium-sized. The chain links TRBV27 to TRBJ1-6; D is ambiguous. The CDR3 runs to 18 residues. Trimming removed 6 bases at V and 0 bases at J, with 18 bases between. In germline, CDR1 is MNHEY, CDR2 SMNVEV (reference sequence). CDR3 protein: CASRPSESFSSYNSPLHF. The CDR3 coding sequence is TGTGCCAGCAGACCCTCAGAGAGCTTCTCCTCCTATAATTCACCCCTCCACTTT.

This clone has just a few counts. V usage is TRBV19 and J usage is TRBJ2-5; D is unresolved. Deletions cut 3 bases from V and 2 bases from J, with 19 bases between. Germline V gene lookup returns CDR1 LNHDA and CDR2 SQIVND (reference sequence). CDR3 length: 17 residues. CDR3 bases: TGTGCCAGTAGTATTTCGAGTGTAGGGTTAGGACAAGAGACCCAGTACTTC. As protein: CASSISSVGLGQETQYF.

This clone was seen once. A much larger clone differs by one base, so this may be a read error. The rearrangement joins TRBV11-2 to TRBJ2-5, with 7 bases identical to TRBD2. Germline V lookup: CDR1 SGHAT, CDR2 FQNNGV. CDR3 length equals 15 residues. V was clipped by 0 bases and J by 8 bases; unmatched bases: 9. The CDR3 is CASSLDRGGRDTQYF. The CDR3 nucleotides are TGTGCCAGCAGCTTAGATCGGGGAGGGAGAGATACCCAGTACTTC.

The sample holds many counts of this clone. V is TRBV20-1 and J is TRBJ2-7; D is perhaps TRBD1 (6 bases). V was trimmed by 1 base and J by 6 bases, leaving 19 bases between them. Germline loops: CDR1 DFQATT, CDR2 SNEGSKA (reference sequence). The CDR3 consists of 15 residues. The CDR3 reads CSARGTSGTTSEQYF. The CDR3, as DNA: TGCAGTGCTAGAGGGACCTCCGGGACAACCTCCGAGCAGTACTTC.

Comment on this clone: This may be a read error: a much more frequent sequence differs by one nucleotide. At the DNA level, this CDR3 is encoded by other sequences in the same sample as well. This chain connects TRBV19 to TRBJ2-3; 9 positions agree with TRBD1. CDR3 size: 16 residues. Per germline, CDR1 LNHDA and CDR2 SQIVND (reference sequence). As DNA, the CDR3 is TGTGCCAGTACCCCTGACAGGGGGAGTCGCACAGATACGCAGTATTTC. It specifies CASTPDRGSRTDTQYF.

The rearrangement uses TRBV28 and TRBJ1-6; D gene ambiguous. This CDR3 region has 15 residues. Germline V gives CDR1 MDHEN, CDR2 SYDVKM. V lost 4 bases and J 10 bases, leaving 17 bases between the germline ends. The CDR3 loop is CASSSYPAGRSPLHF. CDR3 DNA sequence: TGTGCCAGCAGTTCCTATCCTGCTGGGCGGTCACCCCTCCACTTT.